The 29 T cell receptor beta chains in this list originate from one sample, sequenced in a study of cytomegalovirus exposure and HLA in healthy donors. Researchers ran the PCR with 60 Vbeta and 13 Jbeta primers. Data came from immunoSEQ multiplex PCR; TCRdb stores just in-frame clones and leaves some out. The sample yields some 160,000 clones, approximately 80% seen once. The sample consisted of PBMCs. The receptors were sampled from a man aged 18 to 29 in good health and CMV-seronegative.

This CDR3 is CARRRVCAAGSNQPQHF. CDR3 sequence (DNA): TGTGCCAGGAGGAGAGTCTGTGCAGCGGGGAGCAATCAGCCCCAGCATTTT. V usage is TRBV7-3 and J usage is TRBJ1-5; D is unresolved. This CDR3 has 17 amino acids. Deletions cut 9 bases from V and 1 base from J, with 22 bases between. CDR1 SGHTA and CDR2 FQGTGA come from the germline V gene.

The V gene is TRBV7-3, the J gene TRBJ1-1, with a weak D call TRBD1 (6 bases). This CDR3 is built from 14 residues. Germline V CDR1 and CDR2: SGHTA, FQGTGA. V was trimmed by 5 bases and J by 5 bases, leaving 15 bases between them. The CDR3 sequence is CASSPTGSETEAFF. In nucleotides, the CDR3 is TGTGCCAGCAGCCCCACAGGGTCGGAAACTGAAGCTTTCTTT.

The chain combines TRBV4-1 with TRBJ2-2; D perhaps matches TRBD2 (5 bases). Germline loops: CDR1 MGHRA, CDR2 YSYEKL. Trimming cost V 0 bases and J 7 bases, with 9 bases left between them. The CDR3 extends over 14 amino acids. The CDR3 here is CASSQEGEGGELFF. CDR3 coding DNA: TGCGCCAGCAGCCAAGAAGGCGAGGGCGGGGAGCTGTTTTTT.

V usage is TRBV5-1 and J usage is TRBJ2-2; 8 nucleotides line up with TRBD1. Trimming cost V 4 bases and J 7 bases; bases outside gene matches: 6. The germline V gene has CDR1 SGHRS and CDR2 YFSETQ. This CDR3 has 14 amino acids. Here the CDR3 DNA reads TGCGCCAGCAGCGGGGGGACAGGCAGCGGGGAGCTGTTTTTT. Translated: CASSGGTGSGELFF.

The chain recombines TRBV5-6 with TRBJ2-3; D unresolved. The CDR3 contains 14 residues. The germline gives CDR1 SGHDT, CDR2 YYEEEE. Between the trimmed V and J ends, which lost 0 bases and 2 bases, there was a span of 7 bases. CDR3 DNA: TGTGCCAGCAGCTTGGTATTTTTCACAGATACGCAGTATTTT. Translating gives CASSLVFFTDTQYF.

The rearrangement links TRBV14 to TRBJ2-3; 7 nucleotides agree with TRBD1. Per the germline V gene, CDR1 is SGHDN and CDR2 is FVKESK. The CDR3 extends over 14 amino acids. Germline trimming cut 9 bases from V and 0 bases from J; bases unmatched to any gene: 6. The CDR3 region has the DNA TGTGCCAGTACCCAGGGGGTCAGCACAGATACGCAGTATTTT. This encodes CASTQGVSTDTQYF.

The chain carries TRBV9 and TRBJ2-5; D unclear. V was shortened by 2 bases and J by 3 bases, with 8 bases between the two germline ends. Looked up from germline, CDR1 is SGDLS and CDR2 is YYNGEE. This CDR3 is 13 amino acids long. CDR3 residues: CASSVDLKETQYF. CDR3 nucleotides: TGTGCCAGCAGCGTCGACTTAAAAGAGACCCAGTACTTC.

The chain uses TRBV28 and TRBJ2-7; 10 bases line up with TRBD1. The trim removed 8 bases at V and 3 bases at J, leaving 16 bases unmatched. The length of the CDR3 is 17 residues. The germline V gene has CDR1 MDHEN and CDR2 SYDVKM. This chain's CDR3 is CASALPLWTGGNYEQYF. DNA for the CDR3: TGTGCCAGCGCACTCCCTCTCTGGACAGGGGGAAACTACGAGCAGTACTTC.

The genes are TRBV30 and TRBJ2-7; TRBD1 is a possible D gene (5 bases). V shed 0 bases and J shed 5 bases, with 20 bases lying between them. In germline, CDR1 is GTSNPN, CDR2 SVGIG (reference sequence). The CDR3 totals 16 residues. Here the CDR3 DNA reads TGTGCCTGGAGTGTATGGGTCAGGGCTTCGCGTGACGAGCAGTACTTC. Translating gives CAWSVWVRASRDEQYF.

The V call is TRBV7-8, the J call TRBJ1-6; a weak D match, TRBD1 (5 bases). This CDR3 has 14 amino acids. Trimming took off 6 bases at V and 6 bases at J, with 12 bases between the two ends. CDR1 is SGHVS and CDR2 is FQNEAQ in the germline V gene. CDR3 protein: CASSSRVGNSPLHF. DNA for the CDR3: TGTGCCAGCAGTTCCAGGGTCGGTAATTCACCCCTCCACTTT.

This clone was detected once. This chain connects TRBV4-3 to TRBJ1-1; 7 bases are a match to TRBD1. This CDR3 spans 15 amino acids. After removal of 0 bases from V and 6 bases from J, the junction contained 7 bases not matched to a gene. CDR1 is LGHNA and CDR2 is YSLEER in the germline V gene. The chain's CDR3 is CASSQEVAGGPEAFF. CDR3 in DNA: TGCGCCAGCAGCCAAGAGGTCGCAGGGGGGCCTGAAGCTTTCTTT.

The rearrangement joins TRBV28 to TRBJ1-1, with D tentatively TRBD1 (5 bases). CDR3 size: 15 residues. Germline CDR1 is MDHEN and CDR2 is SYDVKM. V was trimmed by 0 bases and J by 1 base, leaving 9 bases between them. The CDR3 region is CASSLWGLGNTEAFF. DNA for the CDR3: TGTGCCAGCAGTTTATGGGGGCTCGGGAACACTGAAGCTTTCTTT.

The J gene is TRBJ1-3, the V gene TRBV18; D is undetermined. Trimming shortened V by 6 bases and J by 9 bases, and 15 bases separated the two germline ends. This CDR3 contains 13 residues. Germline V lookup: CDR1 KGHSH, CDR2 LQKENI. DNA for the CDR3: TGTGCCAGCTCTAAAGACCGGGGAGGCACCATATATTTT. Translating gives CASSKDRGGTIYF. The full variable domain, rest sourced from reference TRBV18 and TRBJ1-3, is NAGVMQNPRHLVRRRGQEARLRCSPMKGHSHVYWYRQLPEEGLKFMVYLQKENIIDESGMPKERFSAEFPKEGPSILRIQQVVRGDSAAYFCASSKDRGGTIYFGEGSWLTVV.

The chain is built from TRBV7-8 and TRBJ2-1; the match to TRBD2 covers 11 bases. The germline CDR1 and CDR2 sequences are SGHVS and FQNEAQ. The CDR3 has 20 amino acids. V lost 1 base, J lost 0 bases, and 11 bases stayed unmatched. CDR3 nucleotide sequence: TGTGCCAGCAGCTTAGAGTGGGCCGTCACTAGCGGGAGCTCCTACAATGAGCAGTTCTTC. Amino acids: CASSLEWAVTSGSSYNEQFF. Full variable domain (outside the CDR3, taken from reference TRBV7-8 and TRBJ2-1): GAGVSQSPRYKVAKRGQDVALRCDPISGHVSLFWYQQALGQGPEFLTYFQNEAQLDKSGLPSDRFFAERPEGSVSTLKIQRTQQEDSAVYLCASSLEWAVTSGSSYNEQFFGPGTRLTVL.

Only a few counts were recorded for this clone. The chain employs TRBV5-1 and TRBJ2-3; D possibly corresponds to TRBD2 (6 bases). Trimming pared 3 bases from V and 11 bases from J, leaving 13 bases between. The germline gives CDR1 SGHRS, CDR2 YFSETQ. The CDR3 is made up of 12 amino acids. DNA for the CDR3: TGCGCCAGCAGCTCCGGGGGTGACGAGCAGTATTTT. It translates to CASSSGGDEQYF.

The chain employs TRBV19 and TRBJ2-7; D remains unclear. Deletions cut 9 bases from V and 2 bases from J, with 5 bases between. The CDR3 is 10 amino acids. The germline gives CDR1 LNHDA, CDR2 SQIVND (reference sequence). CDR3 bases: TGTGCCAGACACACCTACGAGCAGTACTTC. As protein: CARHTYEQYF. The full variable domain, its missing parts supplied by reference TRBV19 and TRBJ2-7, is DGGITQSPKYLFRKEGQNVTLSCEQNLNHDAMYWYRQDPGQGLRLIYYSQIVNDFQKGDIAEGYSVSREKKESFPLTVTSAQKNPTAFYLCARHTYEQYFGPGTRLTVT.

V usage is TRBV5-1 and J usage is TRBJ2-3, with 8 bases identical to TRBD2. The CDR3 contains 17 residues. Unmatched junction bases numbered 11, after V lost 4 bases and J lost 1 base. Germline V CDR1 and CDR2: SGHRS, YFSETQ. The CDR3 here is CASSPRVAGGRTDTQYF. In nucleotides, the CDR3 is TGCGCCAGCAGCCCCAGGGTGGCGGGGGGCCGCACAGATACGCAGTATTTT.

The chain joins TRBV5-4 to TRBJ1-1; TRBD1 might be the D (6 bases). Germline V gene lookup returns CDR1 SGHNT and CDR2 YYREEE (reference sequence). This CDR3 comprises 15 residues. Trimming cost V 2 bases and J 3 bases, with 14 bases left between them. CDR3 loop: CASSLAGEGDTEAFF. The CDR3 DNA sequence: TGTGCCAGCAGCTTAGCAGGGGAGGGTGACACTGAAGCTTTCTTT.

V usage is TRBV7-2 and J usage is TRBJ2-1, with 11 nucleotides matching TRBD2. CDR1 and CDR2 (germline): SGHTA, FQGNSA. Trimming removed 4 bases from V and 7 bases from J; junction bases left unmatched: 9. The CDR3 runs to 16 residues. Written as DNA, the CDR3 is TGTGCCAGCAGCTCCCGACTAGCGGGAAGGGGGAATGAGCAGTTCTTC. Translating it yields CASSSRLAGRGNEQFF.

The chain employs TRBV5-8 and TRBJ2-7; D may be TRBD2 (6 bases). The V and J ends lost 4 bases and 1 base respectively, with 15 bases between them. Looked up from germline, CDR1 is SGHTS and CDR2 is YDEGEE. The CDR3 runs 15 residues. The CDR3 DNA reads as TGTGCCAGCAGCACGGGGGTGGGGGGATCCTACGAGCAGTACTTC. Its translation: CASSTGVGGSYEQYF.

J is TRBJ1-5 and V is TRBV19; D remains ambiguous. Germline CDR1 LNHDA, CDR2 SQIVND (reference sequence). Trimming cost V 6 bases and J 3 bases, with 18 bases left between them. The CDR3 runs to 16 residues. This chain's CDR3 is CASRPGYGGHNQPQHF. CDR3 nucleotide sequence: TGTGCCAGTAGACCCGGGTATGGAGGGCACAATCAGCCCCAGCATTTT.

This clone was picked up a small number of times. The V call is TRBV7-9, the J call TRBJ2-3, with 8 bases lining up with TRBD1. The CDR3 has 15 residues. With 5 bases clipped from V and 2 bases from J, the junction kept 6 bases outside the gene matches. Germline V gives CDR1 SEHNR, CDR2 FQNEAQ (reference sequence). CDR3 region: CASSRGQVLTDTQYF. As DNA, the CDR3 is TGTGCCAGCAGCCGGGGACAGGTACTCACAGATACGCAGTATTTT.

This chain joins TRBV7-9 and TRBJ1-2; unclear D gene. The CDR3 is 13 residues long. CDR1 and CDR2 (germline): SEHNR, FQNEAQ (reference sequence). Trimming pared 11 bases from V and 0 bases from J, leaving 13 bases between. The CDR3, as DNA: TGTGCCTCCGAGAGCCCTACTAACTATGGCTACACCTTC. It specifies CASESPTNYGYTF.

The V and J genes are TRBV5-4 and TRBJ1-2, with D maybe TRBD1 (5 bases). V lost 1 base and J lost 2, with 9 bases in between. The CDR3 length is 14 residues. In germline, CDR1 is SGHNT, CDR2 YYREEE (reference sequence). CDR3 coding DNA: TGTGCCAGCAGCTTGCCTGGGGCAAACTATGGCTACACCTTC. Amino acids: CASSLPGANYGYTF.

This clone was counted once. The chain combines TRBV6-6 with TRBJ1-5; 9 bases match TRBD1. The germline CDR1 and CDR2 sequences are MNHNY and SVGAGI (reference sequence). Trimming cost V 7 bases and J 3 bases; bases outside gene matches: 7. The CDR3 has 15 amino acids. The CDR3 DNA follows: TGTGCCAGCACCCTGACAGGGGGAATCAATCAGCCCCAGCATTTT. It specifies CASTLTGGINQPQHF.

The chain uses TRBV13 and TRBJ2-2, with D unresolved. Per the germline V gene, CDR1 is PRHDT and CDR2 is FYEKMQ (reference sequence). The V end lost 1 base, the J end lost 1 base, and 7 bases lay between the germline ends. The CDR3 loop spans 15 amino acids. CDR3 amino acids: CASSLVAGNTGELFF. The CDR3 DNA reads as TGTGCCAGCAGCTTAGTGGCAGGGAACACCGGGGAGCTGTTTTTT. Full variable domain (missing parts from reference TRBV13 and TRBJ2-2): AAGVIQSPRHLIKEKRETATLKCYPIPRHDTVYWYQQGPGQDPQFLISFYEKMQSDKGSIPDRFSAQQFSDYHSELNMSSLELGDSALYFCASSLVAGNTGELFFGEGSRLTVL.

CDR3: CASSLGQTNEKLFF. CDR3 bases: TGTGCCAGCAGCTTGGGACAGACTAATGAAAAACTGTTTTTT. The chain employs TRBV5-6 and TRBJ1-4; D might be TRBD1 (5 bases). From germline, CDR1 is SGHDT and CDR2 YYEEEE. The CDR3 sequence is 14 residues long. Trimming left V 0 bases short and J 2 bases short, with 5 bases between.

The rearrangement joins TRBV28 to TRBJ1-1; D is unclear. Per the germline V gene, CDR1 is MDHEN and CDR2 is SYDVKM. The CDR3 has 12 residues. V was cut by 10 bases and J by 4 bases, with 13 bases left in between. CDR3 nucleotides: TGTGCCACGGCCATCCTAGGCACTGAAGCTTTCTTT. Its protein product is CATAILGTEAFF.

This clone was detected once. V is TRBV10-3 and J is TRBJ2-7; no reliable D call. Germline CDR1 and CDR2: ENHRY and SYGVKD. This CDR3 is 12 amino acids long. With 11 bases removed from V and 1 base from J, the gap between germline ends came to 12 bases. The DNA for the CDR3 is TGTGCCTCCTCTAACCCTTCCTACGAGCAGTACTTC. Protein: CASSNPSYEQYF.